This is a list of T cell receptor beta chains from one sample in a study of response to subunit inactivated influenza vaccine. Each CDR3 protein is one row after TCRdb ran MiXCR on the RT-PCR reads. The sample records around 750,000 distinct CDR3 sequences, approximately 21% being singletons. Sequenced here: PBMCs from blood, sampled roughly 5 days after vaccination. The receptor set was obtained from a man aged 45 to 65 who received an inactivated influenza vaccine. Each CDR3 is given with its conserved first and last residue. The D gene is left open where the match is weak. Expanded clones are given a class, and other clones once, few, many or no size at all.

CDR3 protein: CRGGQGQETQYF
CDR3 DNA: TGCAGGGGGGGACAGGGCCAAGAGACCCAGTACTTC
clone size: -
V gene: TRBV20-1
D gene: TRBD1
J gene: TRBJ2-5

CDR3 protein: CASAPGGFTDTQYF
CDR3 DNA: TGTGCCAGCGCCCCGGGGGGGTTTACAGATACGCAGTATTTT
clone size: -
V gene: TRBV6-1
D gene: TRBD2
J gene: TRBJ2-3

CDR3 protein: CASSVLQGVGTDTQYF
CDR3 DNA: TGTGCCAGCAGCGTCCTACAGGGAGTAGGCACAGATACGCAGTATTTT
clone size: few
V gene: TRBV9
D gene: -
J gene: TRBJ2-3

CDR3 protein: CATRSEGNEQFF
CDR3 DNA: TGTGCCACCCGCTCGGAGGGGAATGAGCAGTTCTTC
clone size: -
V gene: TRBV3-1
D gene: -
J gene: TRBJ2-1

CDR3 protein: CASSQDPDSSYEQYF
CDR3 DNA: TGCGCCAGCAGCCAAGATCCGGACAGCTCCTACGAGCAGTACTTC
clone size: -
V gene: TRBV4-3
D gene: -
J gene: TRBJ2-7

CDR3 protein: CASRRSYTAVASLNVLTF
CDR3 DNA: TGTGCCAGCAGGAGGTCTTACACGGCTGTAGCCTCCCTCAACGTCCTGACTTTC
clone size: few
V gene: TRBV6-1
D gene: -
J gene: TRBJ2-6

CDR3 protein: CASSDVGLAYNEQFF
CDR3 DNA: TGTGCCAGCAGTGATGTGGGACTAGCCTACAATGAGCAGTTCTTC
clone size: once
V gene: TRBV25-1
D gene: TRBD2
J gene: TRBJ2-1

CDR3 protein: CASSRREGMNTEAFF
CDR3 DNA: TGTGCCAGCAGCCGGAGGGAGGGTATGAACACTGAAGCTTTCTTT
clone size: -
V gene: TRBV5-5
D gene: -
J gene: TRBJ1-1

CDR3 protein: CSAELETQYF
CDR3 DNA: TGCAGTGCTGAACTAGAGACCCAGTACTTC
clone size: -
V gene: TRBV20-1
D gene: -
J gene: TRBJ2-5

CDR3 protein: CASSVPRGTGELFF
CDR3 DNA: TGTGCCAGCAGTGTACCTAGGGGCACCGGGGAGCTGTTTTTT
clone size: -
V gene: TRBV2
D gene: -
J gene: TRBJ2-2

CDR3 protein: CASSLPGLSIAKNIQYF
CDR3 DNA: TGTGCCAGCAGTTTACCGGGACTCTCCATAGCCAAAAACATTCAGTACTTC
clone size: few
V gene: TRBV28
D gene: -
J gene: TRBJ2-4

CDR3 protein: CASSLVQGASSGANVLTF
CDR3 DNA: TGTGCCAGCAGTTTAGTACAGGGGGCCTCCTCTGGGGCCAACGTCCTGACTTTC
clone size: few
V gene: TRBV12-3/TRBV12-4
D gene: TRBD1
J gene: TRBJ2-6

CDR3 protein: CASSRSYFFYGDNEQFF
CDR3 DNA: TGCGCCAGCAGCCGGTCGTACTTTTTTTATGGGGACAATGAGCAGTTCTTC
clone size: -
V gene: TRBV5-1
D gene: -
J gene: TRBJ2-1

CDR3 protein: CASSLRADYEQYF
CDR3 DNA: TGTGCCAGCAGCTTGAGGGCAGACTACGAGCAGTACTTC
clone size: -
V gene: TRBV7-9
D gene: -
J gene: TRBJ2-7

CDR3 protein: CSARGDLVTANIQYF
CDR3 DNA: TGCAGTGCTAGGGGGGACTTAGTAACAGCAAACATTCAGTACTTC
clone size: many
V gene: TRBV20-1
D gene: -
J gene: TRBJ2-4

CDR3 protein: CASSVDGGVNTEAFF
CDR3 DNA: TGTGCCAGCAGCGTAGACGGGGGGGTGAACACTGAAGCTTTCTTT
clone size: few
V gene: TRBV9
D gene: -
J gene: TRBJ1-1

CDR3 protein: CASSYWTGTVSGEAFF
CDR3 DNA: TGTGCCAGCAGTTACTGGACCGGGACGGTGAGCGGTGAAGCTTTCTTT
clone size: -
V gene: TRBV6-5
D gene: -
J gene: TRBJ1-1

CDR3 protein: CSARALGGHEQYF
CDR3 DNA: TGCAGTGCCCGGGCCCTCGGGGGCCACGAGCAGTACTTC
clone size: -
V gene: TRBV20-1
D gene: -
J gene: TRBJ2-7

CDR3 protein: CASSGQRRAFF
CDR3 DNA: TGTGCCAGCAGTGGTCAAAGGCGAGCTTTCTTT
clone size: few
V gene: TRBV6-1
D gene: -
J gene: TRBJ1-1

CDR3 protein: CASSRLAAQDYEQFF
CDR3 DNA: TGCGCCAGCAGCAGGCTAGCGGCTCAAGACTATGAGCAGTTCTTC
clone size: -
V gene: TRBV5-1
D gene: TRBD2
J gene: TRBJ2-1

CDR3 protein: CASNRAGVNTEAFF
CDR3 DNA: TGTGCCAGCAACCGCGCCGGAGTCAACACTGAAGCTTTCTTT
clone size: few
V gene: TRBV12-3/TRBV12-4
D gene: -
J gene: TRBJ1-1

CDR3 protein: CASRDRGGGGTEAFF
CDR3 DNA: TGCGCCAGCCGGGACAGGGGTGGGGGCGGCACTGAAGCTTTCTTT
clone size: few
V gene: TRBV5-1
D gene: TRBD1
J gene: TRBJ1-1

CDR3 protein: CASSGGLRSPLHF
CDR3 DNA: TGTGCCAGCAGTGGGGGGTTAAGGTCACCCCTCCACTTT
clone size: few
V gene: TRBV2
D gene: -
J gene: TRBJ1-6